One and the same sample provided the 30 T cell receptor beta chains below, sequenced in a study of T cells after yellow fever vaccination. TCRdb reanalysed the 5' RACE reads using MiXCR and keeps one entry per CDR3 protein. Here the sample spans some 300,000 distinct CDR3 sequences, about 10% being singletons. This material consisted of CD4+ T cells sorted from PBMCs, taken 45 days after the yellow fever booster vaccination. The receptor set was obtained from a man aged 18 to 29 who received the YFV17D yellow fever vaccine.

This sequence joins TRBV7-2 and TRBJ2-3; tentative D call: TRBD1 (5 bases). This CDR3 is built from 15 residues. Germline V gives CDR1 SGHTA, CDR2 FQGNSA. Trimming removed 3 bases at V and 2 bases at J, with 12 bases between. CDR3 DNA: TGTGCCAGCAGCTTGGGGCCGGGTGTCACAGATACGCAGTATTTT. As protein: CASSLGPGVTDTQYF.

This clonotype was seen ten or more times. The chain carries TRBV4-2 and TRBJ2-5, with D tentatively TRBD2 (5 bases). The CDR3 runs to 14 residues. Germline lookup yields CDR1 LGHNA and CDR2 YNFKEQ. V lost 0 bases, J lost 3 bases, and 8 bases lay in between. The CDR3 loop is CASSQDLGKETQYF. DNA for the CDR3: TGTGCCAGCAGCCAAGATCTCGGGAAAGAGACCCAGTACTTC.

The CDR3 is CASSPRDRANTGELFF. Here the CDR3 DNA reads TGTGCCAGCAGTCCCCGGGACAGGGCGAACACCGGGGAGCTGTTTTTT. The V and J genes are TRBV12-3 or TRBV12-4 and TRBJ2-2; TRBD1 matches 9 bases. The J segment lost 0 bases and the V segment lost 5 bases, leaving 4 bases of the junction unmatched. The CDR3 has 16 amino acids.

This clonotype occurred a few times. This sequence joins TRBV25-1 and TRBJ2-1; 9 bases match TRBD1. The ends lost 2 bases at V and 6 bases at J; junction bases unmatched: 11. This CDR3 comprises 17 residues. In germline, CDR1 is MGHDK, CDR2 SYGVNS. CDR3 sequence: CASSETGGQGSFNEQFF. The CDR3, as DNA: TGTGCCAGCAGTGAAACGGGGGGACAGGGTAGCTTCAATGAGCAGTTCTTC.

This clonotype was picked up a small number of times. This chain links TRBV29-1 with TRBJ1-1; 7 bases agree with TRBD1. The CDR3 is made up of 14 amino acids. Germline CDR1 is SQVTM and CDR2 is ANQGSEA. Trimming removed 5 bases from V and 5 bases from J; junction bases left unmatched: 11. CDR3 coding DNA: TGCAGCGTTATGAGGGACAGTGGGGAGACTGAAGCTTTCTTT. Its translation is CSVMRDSGETEAFF.

This clonotype was detected ten times or more. The J gene is TRBJ1-5, the V gene TRBV15; D perhaps matches TRBD1 (6 bases). The CDR3 runs 15 residues. Deletions cut 0 bases from V and 5 bases from J, with 11 bases between. Germline-derived CDR1 and CDR2 are LNHNV and YYDKDF (reference sequence). The DNA of the CDR3 is TGTGCCACCAGCAGAGATTGGGACAATTATCAGCCCCAGCATTTT. Its protein product is CATSRDWDNYQPQHF.

The rearrangement joins TRBV20-1 to TRBJ1-2, with 9 bases that match TRBD1. V shed 4 bases and J 8 bases; nucleotides not matched to a gene: 8. The germline CDR1 and CDR2 sequences are DFQATT and SNEGSKA (reference sequence). The CDR3 spans 13 residues. Written as DNA, the CDR3 is TGCAGTGCTAACAGGGGGCTGGAGAGAGGCTACACCTTC. Its protein is CSANRGLERGYTF.

There are a few counts of this clonotype. This rearrangement joins TRBV28 to TRBJ1-6, with TRBD1 as a possible D gene (5 bases). Germline V gives CDR1 MDHEN, CDR2 SYDVKM. Trimming left V 2 bases short and J 14 bases short, with 13 bases between. The CDR3 contains 13 residues. The CDR3 coding sequence is TGTGCCAGCAGTTTACGCACAGGAAGGGCCCTCCACTTT. It translates to CASSLRTGRALHF.

V gene TRBV20-1 combines with J gene TRBJ2-5, with TRBD1 matching over 8 bases. The ends lost 5 bases at V and 5 bases at J; junction bases unmatched: 13. This CDR3 comprises 15 residues. Germline CDR1 reads DFQATT; CDR2 reads SNEGSKA (reference sequence). CDR3 in amino acids: CSALPGGQGGETQYF. The CDR3 DNA sequence: TGCAGTGCTCTCCCCGGCGGACAGGGTGGGGAGACCCAGTACTTC.

This clonotype was seen at least ten times. As DNA, the CDR3 is TGTGCCAGCAGCTTGGCCATTCTGGGTCCCGGGGAGCTGTTTTTT. Translation gives CASSLAILGPGELFF. J is TRBJ2-2 and V is TRBV5-6; D gene uncertain. In germline, CDR1 is SGHDT, CDR2 YYEEEE. The CDR3 is 15 residues long. Trimming cost V 0 bases and J 6 bases, with 12 bases left between them.

The chain joins TRBV11-2 to TRBJ2-2; the D is unclear. The V end lost 5 bases, the J end lost 0 bases, and 13 bases lay between the germline ends. This CDR3 contains 16 residues. CDR1 is SGHAT and CDR2 is FQNNGV in the germline V gene. The DNA for the CDR3 is TGTGCCAGCAGCCCGAGGTCCTCCGCGAACACCGGGGAGCTGTTTTTT. This gives the protein CASSPRSSANTGELFF.

V and J are TRBV7-8 and TRBJ2-1; TRBD2 matches at 14 bases. V shed 1 base and J 10 bases; nucleotides not matched to a gene: 6. The V gene's germline CDR1 is SGHVS and CDR2 FQNEAQ. The CDR3 has 16 residues. CDR3 loop: CASSLVTSGGAGEQFF. DNA of the CDR3: TGTGCCAGCAGCTTAGTGACTAGCGGGGGGGCGGGAGAGCAGTTCTTC.

The chain is built from TRBV5-1 and TRBJ2-3; TRBD1 matches 10 bases. The trim removed 4 bases at V and 4 bases at J, leaving 9 bases unmatched. The germline gives CDR1 SGHRS, CDR2 YFSETQ. There are 16 residues in the CDR3. Here the CDR3 DNA reads TGCGCCAGCAGCCCGGGACAGGGGCAAGGCTCAGATACGCAGTATTTT. It is translated as CASSPGQGQGSDTQYF.

This clonotype appeared a few times. The genes are TRBV30 and TRBJ2-1; TRBD2 agrees at 8 bases. CDR3 length: 13 residues. Germline V CDR1 and CDR2: GTSNPN, SVGIG (reference sequence). V was clipped by 1 base and J by 7 bases; unmatched bases: 3. CDR3 region: CAWSEGLENEQFF. The CDR3 region has the DNA TGTGCCTGGAGTGAGGGACTAGAGAATGAGCAGTTCTTC.

This clonotype has a handful of counts. The chain combines TRBV20-1 with TRBJ2-7, with D hard to call. CDR1 DFQATT and CDR2 SNEGSKA come from the germline V gene (reference sequence). The V gene lost 5 bases and the J gene lost 0 bases, with 2 bases spanning the gap. The CDR3 has 10 residues. The CDR3 reads CSALSYEQYF. The CDR3 nucleotides read TGCAGTGCTCTCTCCTACGAGCAGTACTTC.

The chain couples TRBV18 to TRBJ2-5, with TRBD1 as a possible D gene (6 bases). V lost 5 bases, J lost 4 bases, and 11 bases lay in between. The germline CDR1 and CDR2 sequences are KGHSH and LQKENI. The CDR3 is 13 amino acids. CDR3 in amino acids: CASSTGPGETQYF. DNA for the CDR3: TGTGCCAGCTCAACAGGGCCCGGAGAGACCCAGTACTTC.

This clonotype was observed at least ten times. The gene calls are TRBV7-3 and TRBJ1-1; D is uncertain. The ends were cut back, 5 bases at V and 1 base at J, with 8 bases in the middle. Germline assignment: CDR1 SGHTA and CDR2 FQGTGA. This CDR3 is built from 13 residues. The CDR3, as DNA: TGTGCCAGCAGCGTAGGGAGGAACACTGAAGCTTTCTTT. This translates into CASSVGRNTEAFF.

This clonotype was counted a few times. This may be a read error: a much more frequent sequence differs by one nucleotide. V gene TRBV5-5 combines with J gene TRBJ2-2; D remains ambiguous. CDR1 is SGHKS and CDR2 is YYEKEE in the germline V gene (reference sequence). CDR3 length: 11 amino acids. Trimming removed 2 bases from V and 6 bases from J, with 2 bases in between. CDR3 sequence reads: CASSFPGELFF. The CDR3 nucleotides read TGTGCCAGCAGCTTCCCCGGGGAGCTGTTTTTT.

This chain links TRBV12-3 or TRBV12-4 with TRBJ2-1; 7 positions match TRBD2. Losses at the gene ends were 8 bases for V and 9 bases for J; bases not matched to a gene: 10. The CDR3 sequence is 13 residues long. The CDR3 nucleotides are TGTGCCAGCCGCCAAGCAGGGAGGGCTGAGCAGTTCTTC. Its protein product is CASRQAGRAEQFF.

The rearrangement joins TRBV5-1 to TRBJ2-4, with 11 bases matching TRBD2. The CDR3 is 14 amino acids. Germline trimming cut 4 bases from V and 7 bases from J; bases unmatched to any gene: 4. Germline lookup yields CDR1 SGHRS and CDR2 YFSETQ. In DNA form, the CDR3 reads TGCGCCAGCAGCAGGGGACTAGCGGCTAACATTCAGTACTTC. Translation gives CASSRGLAANIQYF.

This clonotype was seen a few times. The chain uses TRBV7-9 and TRBJ2-3; 9 bases align to TRBD1. Trimming at V came to 11 bases and at J to 3 bases, leaving 9 bases not matched to a gene. CDR1 is SEHNR and CDR2 is FQNEAQ in the germline V gene (reference sequence). The CDR3 length is 14 residues. The CDR3 spells CAGDRQGGTDTQYF. CDR3 DNA: TGTGCCGGCGACCGACAGGGGGGGACAGATACGCAGTATTTT.

This clonotype has at least ten counts. V is TRBV18 and J is TRBJ2-7; D unresolved. The germline CDR1 and CDR2 sequences are KGHSH and LQKENI. CDR3 length equals 14 residues. V was pared by 5 bases and J by 1 base, with 12 bases between. The CDR3: CASSYPARSYEQYF. CDR3 sequence (DNA): TGTGCCAGCTCATACCCCGCCCGGTCCTACGAGCAGTACTTC.

DNA for the CDR3: TGCGCCAGCAGAACAGGGTCCCAAGAGACCCAGTACTTC. It is translated as CASRTGSQETQYF. The V call is TRBV5-1, the J call TRBJ2-5, with a weak D call TRBD1 (6 bases). CDR1 is SGHRS and CDR2 is YFSETQ in the germline V gene. V was clipped by 5 bases and J by 1 base, with 9 bases between them. The length of the CDR3 is 13 residues.

This clonotype turned up a few times. The V and J genes are TRBV6-5 and TRBJ2-2; unclear D gene. CDR1 and CDR2 (germline): MNHEY, SVGAGI. The CDR3 is 16 amino acids. Trimming cost V 0 bases and J 0 bases, with 8 bases left between them. The CDR3 loop is CASSYSRLANTGELFF. For the CDR3, the DNA is TGTGCCAGCAGTTACTCGAGGTTGGCGAACACCGGGGAGCTGTTTTTT.

J is TRBJ1-4 and V is TRBV4-2, with D hard to call. The CDR3 is made up of 14 amino acids. Germline CDR1 reads LGHNA; CDR2 reads YNFKEQ. V gave up 1 base and J gave up 6 bases, with 9 bases separating them. The CDR3 DNA reads as TGTGCCAGCAGCCAAGGTCCAGGTTATGAAAAACTGTTTTTT. This translates into CASSQGPGYEKLFF.

This clonotype appeared a few times. The chain employs TRBV29-1 and TRBJ1-5; unclear D gene. CDR1 and CDR2 (germline): SQVTM, ANQGSEA. The V end was cut by 4 bases, the J end by 4 bases, with 11 bases between. The CDR3 runs to 13 residues. The DNA of the CDR3 is TGCAGCGTTGGGAAAGATATTAATCAGCCCCAGCATTTT. This codes for CSVGKDINQPQHF.

This chain links TRBV5-1 with TRBJ1-5; D is unclear. This CDR3 spans 13 amino acids. The V end lost 4 bases, the J end lost 3 bases, and 8 bases lay between the germline ends. Germline lookup yields CDR1 SGHRS and CDR2 YFSETQ. The CDR3 region is CASSEGPNQPQHF. The CDR3 nucleotides are TGCGCCAGCAGCGAGGGCCCCAATCAGCCCCAGCATTTT.

This clonotype turned up a few times. The chain links TRBV9 to TRBJ2-2; D is unclear. CDR3 length: 15 residues. Looked up from germline, CDR1 is SGDLS and CDR2 is YYNGEE. Trimming cost V 4 bases and J 4 bases, with 14 bases left between them. CDR3 sequence reads: CASSTRRTPTGELFF. CDR3 sequence (DNA): TGTGCCAGCAGCACCCGAAGGACCCCCACCGGGGAGCTGTTTTTT.

This sequence joins TRBV6-2 or TRBV6-3 and TRBJ2-7, with 7 positions matching TRBD1. The CDR3 runs 14 residues. Germline V gives CDR1 MNHEY, CDR2 SVGEGT. The V and J ends lost 5 bases and 3 bases, in that order; junction bases with no gene match: 7. Here the CDR3 reads CASSLAGGIYEQYV. DNA for the CDR3: TGTGCCAGCAGTCTTGCAGGGGGAATCTACGAGCAGTACGTC.

This sequence joins TRBV11-2 and TRBJ1-1, with D hard to call. The CDR3 length is 13 residues. Germline CDR1 reads SGHAT; CDR2 reads FQNNGV. V was shortened by 4 bases and J by 4 bases, with 10 bases between the two germline ends. As DNA, the CDR3 is TGTGCCAGCAGCTCCGCATGGGGCACTGAAGCTTTCTTT. This translates into CASSSAWGTEAFF.